A selection of T cell receptor beta chains follows, all from one sample in a study of blood T cells in healthy people across ages. From the 5' RACE reads, TCRdb called clonotypes with MiXCR, one entry per CDR3 protein. The sample holds 1.2 million to 1.5 million distinct CDR3 sequences; roughly 64% are singletons and the top ten take roughly 6.3%. Material: blood. These receptors all come from a man between 18 and 35 years old in good health. The CDR3 runs from the conserved cysteine through the conserved F or W. The D gene is left open where the match is weak. Only part of the rows carry a size: once, few, many, or a class if the clone is expanded.

V gene	J gene	clone size	D gene	CDR3 protein	CDR3 DNA
TRBV7-9	TRBJ2-3	.	TRBD2	CASSGRALSGLAGGDTQYF	TGTGCCAGCAGCGGACGCGCACTATCCGGACTAGCGGGGGGTGATACGCAGTATTTT
TRBV20-1	TRBJ1-4	.	.	CSARETGRERGEKLFF	TGCAGTGCTAGAGAAACGGGGAGGGAACGGGGCGAAAAACTGTTTTTT
TRBV29-1	TRBJ1-5	.	.	CSVVGGSNQPQHF	TGCAGCGTTGTTGGAGGTAGCAATCAGCCCCAGCATTTT
TRBV7-2	TRBJ1-1	.	.	CASSPIQGDGVMNTEAFF	TGTGCCAGCAGCCCTATCCAGGGAGACGGGGTAATGAACACTGAAGCTTTCTTT
TRBV14	TRBJ1-2	.	.	CASSQTTTGHLYGYTF	TGTGCCAGCAGCCAGACGACTACGGGACACCTCTATGGCTACACCTTC
TRBV4-3	TRBJ1-2	.	.	CASSQDEAVRYGYTF	TGCGCCAGCAGCCAAGATGAGGCGGTGCGGTATGGCTACACCTTC
TRBV6-2/TRBV6-3	TRBJ2-7	once	.	CASNPGLPVYEQYF	TGTGCCAGCAACCCCGGGCTACCCGTCTACGAGCAGTACTTC
TRBV15	TRBJ2-3	few	.	CATSRESPGDTQYF	TGTGCCACCAGCAGAGAGAGTCCGGGAGATACGCAGTATTTT
TRBV4-1	TRBJ2-3	.	.	CASSQAGTPSTDTQYF	TGCGCCAGCAGCCAAGCCGGGACGCCGAGCACAGATACGCAGTATTTT
TRBV4-1	TRBJ2-4	.	.	CASSPMPDGSNIQYF	TGCGCCAGCAGCCCCATGCCGGACGGCTCAAACATTCAGTACTTC
TRBV29-1	TRBJ2-7	.	.	CSVRLVSEQYF	TGCAGCGTAAGACTAGTTTCCGAGCAGTACTTC
TRBV20-1	TRBJ2-7	.	.	CSASPYLVPRSYNEQYF	TGCAGTGCTTCCCCCTATCTCGTACCCCGCTCCTACAATGAGCAGTACTTC
TRBV3-1	TRBJ1-2	few	.	CASSQDFGYGYTF	TGTGCCAGCAGCCAAGATTTCGGCTATGGCTACACCTTC
TRBV27	TRBJ2-1	few	.	CASSPQRVPYNEQFF	TGTGCCAGCAGTCCTCAGCGGGTCCCCTACAATGAGCAGTTCTTC
TRBV27	TRBJ2-1	.	TRBD1	CASSKQGKYDEQFF	TGTGCCAGCAGTAAACAGGGGAAGTACGATGAGCAGTTCTTC
TRBV5-1	TRBJ2-3	.	TRBD2	CASSLELAGTTDTQYF	TGCGCCAGCAGCTTGGAACTAGCGGGGACCACAGATACGCAGTATTTT
TRBV27	TRBJ2-1	.	TRBD1	CASSSTDRGGQFF	TGTGCCAGCAGTTCAACGGACAGGGGTGGTCAGTTCTTC
TRBV6-5	TRBJ1-1	.	.	CASSYSNLGTEAFF	TGTGCCAGCAGTTACTCGAATCTGGGCACTGAAGCTTTCTTT
TRBV12-3/TRBV12-4	TRBJ2-2	few	TRBD2	CASTLGLALTGELFF	TGTGCCAGCACACTGGGACTAGCCTTAACCGGGGAGCTGTTTTTT
TRBV11-1	TRBJ2-6	.	TRBD1	CASSFAGTGLGANVLTF	TGTGCCAGCAGCTTTGCGGGGACAGGGCTCGGGGCCAACGTCCTGACTTTC
TRBV6-4	TRBJ1-5	.	.	CASSVMYSNQPQHF	TGTGCCAGCAGTGTGATGTATAGCAATCAGCCCCAGCATTTT
TRBV7-2	TRBJ2-3	once	.	CAGSLFARKVDTQYF	TGTGCCGGCAGCTTATTTGCTAGGAAGGTAGATACGCAGTATTTT
TRBV10-3	TRBJ1-1	.	.	CAISRGTEAFF	TGTGCCATCAGTAGGGGGACTGAAGCTTTCTTT
TRBV5-1	TRBJ1-1	.	.	CASSLALQGTEAFF	TGCGCCAGCAGCTTGGCCCTGCAGGGCACTGAAGCTTTCTTT
TRBV4-3	TRBJ1-2	.	.	CASSQDLGNRAREGGYTF	TGCGCCAGCAGCCAAGATTTGGGGAACAGGGCCAGAGAGGGTGGCTACACCTTC
TRBV12-3/TRBV12-4	TRBJ2-5	.	TRBD2	CASSFQREQETQYF	TGTGCCAGCAGTTTCCAGCGGGAACAAGAGACCCAGTACTTC
TRBV5-5	TRBJ2-1	.	.	CASSTRNYNEQFF	TGTGCCAGCAGCACGCGAAATTACAATGAGCAGTTCTTC
TRBV5-6	TRBJ2-3	.	TRBD2	CASSLFLAGRTDMQYF	TGTGCCAGCAGCTTGTTCCTAGCGGGGCGCACAGATATGCAGTATTTT
TRBV24-1	TRBJ1-2	few	TRBD1	CATSDSTGGEGYTF	TGTGCCACCAGTGATTCGACAGGGGGAGAGGGCTACACCTTC
TRBV29-1	TRBJ1-2	few	.	CSGSRGDYGYTF	TGCAGCGGAAGCCGTGGTGACTATGGCTACACCTTC
TRBV27	TRBJ2-3	.	.	CASSLLAGLPDTQYF	TGTGCCAGCAGTTTATTAGCAGGGTTGCCAGATACGCAGTATTTT